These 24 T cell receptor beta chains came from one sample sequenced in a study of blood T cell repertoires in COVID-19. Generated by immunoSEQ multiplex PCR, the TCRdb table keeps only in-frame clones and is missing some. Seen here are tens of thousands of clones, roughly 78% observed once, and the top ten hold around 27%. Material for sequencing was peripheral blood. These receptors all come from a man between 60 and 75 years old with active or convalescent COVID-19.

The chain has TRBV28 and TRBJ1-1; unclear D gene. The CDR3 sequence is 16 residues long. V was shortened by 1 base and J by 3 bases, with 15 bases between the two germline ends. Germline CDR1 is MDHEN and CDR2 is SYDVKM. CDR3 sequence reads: CASSLFTGSEDTEAFF. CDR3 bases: TGTGCCAGCAGTTTATTTACGGGGTCAGAGGACACTGAAGCTTTCTTT.

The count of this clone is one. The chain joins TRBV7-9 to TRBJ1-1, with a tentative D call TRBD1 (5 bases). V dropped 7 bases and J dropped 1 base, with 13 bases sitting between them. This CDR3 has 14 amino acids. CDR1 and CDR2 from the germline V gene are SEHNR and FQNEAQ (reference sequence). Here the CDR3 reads CASTVGGANTEAFF. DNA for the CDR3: TGTGCCAGCACGGTTGGAGGGGCGAACACTGAAGCTTTCTTT. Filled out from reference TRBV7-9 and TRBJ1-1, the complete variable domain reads DTGVSQNPRHKITKRGQNVTFRCDPISEHNRLYWYRQTLGQGPEFLTYFQNEAQLEKSRLLSDRFSAERPKGSFSTLEIQRTEQGDSAMYLCASTVGGANTEAFFGQGTRLTVV.

In DNA, the CDR3 is TGTGCCAGCAGCCAAGACCAAAGGACAGCACTGAACACTGAAGCTTTCTTT. Encoded protein: CASSQDQRTALNTEAFF. V usage is TRBV4-2 and J usage is TRBJ1-1; possible D gene TRBD1, 6 bases. CDR3 length: 17 residues. Germline V gives CDR1 LGHNA, CDR2 YNFKEQ. Trimming removed 0 bases from V and 0 bases from J, with 14 bases in between.

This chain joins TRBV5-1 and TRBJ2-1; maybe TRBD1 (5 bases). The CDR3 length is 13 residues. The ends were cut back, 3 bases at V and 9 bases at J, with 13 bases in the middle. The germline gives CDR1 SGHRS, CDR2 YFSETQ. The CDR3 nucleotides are TGCGCCAGCAGCTCCCGACTTGACAGTGAGCAGTTCTTC. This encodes CASSSRLDSEQFF.

The CDR3 is CSARVSINQPQHF. The CDR3 DNA follows: TGCAGCGCTCGAGTGAGTATCAATCAGCCCCAGCATTTT. The V gene is TRBV29-1, the J gene TRBJ1-5; D remains ambiguous. The CDR3 extends over 13 amino acids. V lost 7 bases and J lost 3, with 13 bases in between. Germline V gene lookup returns CDR1 SQVTM and CDR2 ANQGSEA.

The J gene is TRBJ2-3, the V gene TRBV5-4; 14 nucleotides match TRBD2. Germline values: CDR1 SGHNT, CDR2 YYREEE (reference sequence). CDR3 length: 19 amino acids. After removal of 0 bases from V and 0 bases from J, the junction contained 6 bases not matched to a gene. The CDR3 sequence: CASSLEPGLAGASTDTQYF. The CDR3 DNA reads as TGTGCCAGCAGCTTGGAGCCGGGACTAGCGGGGGCTAGCACAGATACGCAGTATTTT.

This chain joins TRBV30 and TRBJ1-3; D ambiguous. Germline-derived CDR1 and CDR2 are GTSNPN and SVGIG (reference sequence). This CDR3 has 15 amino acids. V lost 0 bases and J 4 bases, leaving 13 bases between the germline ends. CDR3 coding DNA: TGTGCCTGGAGTGTAGGCGGGAGCCGCGGAAACACCATATATTTT. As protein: CAWSVGGSRGNTIYF.

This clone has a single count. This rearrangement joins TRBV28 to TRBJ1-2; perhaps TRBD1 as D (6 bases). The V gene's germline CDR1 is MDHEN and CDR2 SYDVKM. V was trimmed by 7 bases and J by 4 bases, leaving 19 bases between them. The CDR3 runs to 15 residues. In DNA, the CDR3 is TGTGCCAGCAAGTACAGGGAAGAGCCTTTCTATGGCTACACCTTC. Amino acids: CASKYREEPFYGYTF.

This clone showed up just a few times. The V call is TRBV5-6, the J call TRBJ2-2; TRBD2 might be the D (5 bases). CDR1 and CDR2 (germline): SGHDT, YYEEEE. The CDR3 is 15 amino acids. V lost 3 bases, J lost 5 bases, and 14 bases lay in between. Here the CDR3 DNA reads TGTGCCAGCAGCTCCGTGTTGACGGGAACCGGGGAGCTGTTTTTT. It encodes CASSSVLTGTGELFF.

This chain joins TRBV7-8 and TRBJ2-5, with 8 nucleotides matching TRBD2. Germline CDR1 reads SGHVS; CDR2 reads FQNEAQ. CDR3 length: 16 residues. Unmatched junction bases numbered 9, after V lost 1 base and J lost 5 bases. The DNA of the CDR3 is TGTGCCAGCAGCTTAGTTTCGGGACTAGACATCGAGACCCAGTACTTC. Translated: CASSLVSGLDIETQYF.

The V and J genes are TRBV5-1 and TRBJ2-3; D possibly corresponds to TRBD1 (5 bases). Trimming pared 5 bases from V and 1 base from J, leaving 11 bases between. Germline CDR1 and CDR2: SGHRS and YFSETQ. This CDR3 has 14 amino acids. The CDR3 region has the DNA TGCGCCAGCAGTCTGGGGCCGGGCACAGATACGCAGTATTTT. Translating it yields CASSLGPGTDTQYF.

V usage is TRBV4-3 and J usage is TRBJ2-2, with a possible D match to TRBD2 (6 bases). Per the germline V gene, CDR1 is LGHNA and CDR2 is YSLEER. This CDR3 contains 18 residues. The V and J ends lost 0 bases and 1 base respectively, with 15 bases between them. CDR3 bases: TGCGCCAGCAGCCAAGAAGGGCTAGCGAGACTGAACACCGGGGAGCTGTTTTTT. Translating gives CASSQEGLARLNTGELFF.

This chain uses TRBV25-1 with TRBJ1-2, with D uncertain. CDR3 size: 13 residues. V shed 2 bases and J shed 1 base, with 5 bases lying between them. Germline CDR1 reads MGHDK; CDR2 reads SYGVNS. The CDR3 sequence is CASSEGLNYGYTF. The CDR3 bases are TGTGCCAGCAGTGAAGGCCTTAACTATGGCTACACCTTC.

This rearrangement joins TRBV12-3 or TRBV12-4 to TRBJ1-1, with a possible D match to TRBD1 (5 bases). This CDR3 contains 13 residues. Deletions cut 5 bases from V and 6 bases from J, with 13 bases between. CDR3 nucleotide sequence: TGTGCCAGCAGTCTTGCCCAGGGCGCTGAAGCTTTCTTT. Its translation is CASSLAQGAEAFF.

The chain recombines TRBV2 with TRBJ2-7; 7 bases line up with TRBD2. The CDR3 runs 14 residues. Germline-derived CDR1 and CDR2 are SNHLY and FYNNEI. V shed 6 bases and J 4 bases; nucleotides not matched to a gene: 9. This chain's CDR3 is CASRYLGTIYEQYF. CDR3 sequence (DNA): TGTGCCAGCAGGTACCTCGGGACTATATACGAGCAGTACTTC.

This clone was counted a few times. In DNA, the CDR3 is TGTGCCAGCAGCCAAGATGGGGCTATCGACTGGGGTAATGAGCAGTTCTTC. It is translated as CASSQDGAIDWGNEQFF. The chain employs TRBV4-2 and TRBJ2-1; maybe TRBD1 (5 bases). The CDR3 loop spans 17 amino acids. Trimming removed 0 bases from V and 7 bases from J, with 19 bases in between. The germline CDR1 and CDR2 sequences are LGHNA and YNFKEQ.

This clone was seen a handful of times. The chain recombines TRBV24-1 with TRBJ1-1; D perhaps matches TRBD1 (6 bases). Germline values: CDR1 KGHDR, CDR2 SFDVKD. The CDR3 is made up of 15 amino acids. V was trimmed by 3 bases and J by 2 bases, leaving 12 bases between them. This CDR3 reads CATSDGTTGNTEAFF. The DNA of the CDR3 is TGTGCCACCAGTGATGGGACGACAGGAAACACTGAAGCTTTCTTT.

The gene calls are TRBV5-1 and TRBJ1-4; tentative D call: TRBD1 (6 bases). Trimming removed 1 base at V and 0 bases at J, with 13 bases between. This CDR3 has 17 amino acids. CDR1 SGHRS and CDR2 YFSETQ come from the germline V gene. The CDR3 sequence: CASSLIGGPATNEKLFF. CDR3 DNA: TGCGCCAGCAGCTTGATTGGGGGCCCAGCAACTAATGAAAAACTGTTTTTT.

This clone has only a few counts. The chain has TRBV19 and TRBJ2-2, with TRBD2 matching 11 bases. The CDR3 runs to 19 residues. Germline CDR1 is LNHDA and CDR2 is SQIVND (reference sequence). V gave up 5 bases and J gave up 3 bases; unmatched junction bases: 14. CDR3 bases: TGTGCCAGTAGTCCCCCCCGAGTAGCGGGGGGGCCCTACACCGGGGAGCTGTTTTTT. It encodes CASSPPRVAGGPYTGELFF.

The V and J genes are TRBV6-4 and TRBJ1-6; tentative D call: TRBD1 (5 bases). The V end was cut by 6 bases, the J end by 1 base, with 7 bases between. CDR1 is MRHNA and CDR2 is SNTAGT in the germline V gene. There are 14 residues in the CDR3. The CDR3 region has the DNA TGTGCCAGCAGCCAGGGATCCTATAATTCACCCCTCCACTTT. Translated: CASSQGSYNSPLHF.

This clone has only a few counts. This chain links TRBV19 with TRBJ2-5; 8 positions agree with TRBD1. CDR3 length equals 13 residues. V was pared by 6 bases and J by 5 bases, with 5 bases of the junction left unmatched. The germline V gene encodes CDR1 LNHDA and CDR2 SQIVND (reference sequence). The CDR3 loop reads CASSRGRSETQYF. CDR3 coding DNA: TGTGCCAGTAGCAGGGGGCGCTCGGAGACCCAGTACTTC.

The chain's CDR3 is CASSEFRASNQPQHF. The DNA of the CDR3 is TGTGCCAGCAGTGAGTTCAGGGCTAGCAATCAGCCCCAGCATTTT. The V call is TRBV2, the J call TRBJ1-5; D may be TRBD1 (5 bases). The CDR3 is made up of 15 amino acids. The germline V and J ends were trimmed by 3 bases and 0 bases, with 9 bases remaining between them. CDR1 is SNHLY, CDR2 FYNNEI, per germline.

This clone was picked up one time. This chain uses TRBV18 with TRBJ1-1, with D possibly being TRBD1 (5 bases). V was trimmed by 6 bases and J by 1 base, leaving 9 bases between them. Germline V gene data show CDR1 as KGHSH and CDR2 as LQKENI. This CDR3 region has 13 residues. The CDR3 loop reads CASSATENTEAFF. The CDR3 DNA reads TGTGCCAGCTCGGCGACAGAGAACACTGAAGCTTTCTTT.

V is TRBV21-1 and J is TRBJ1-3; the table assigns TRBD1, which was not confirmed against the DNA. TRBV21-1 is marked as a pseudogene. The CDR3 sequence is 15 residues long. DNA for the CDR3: TGTGCCAGCAGCAGACAGGGGGCAGGGGGAAACACCATATATTTT. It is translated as CASSRQGAGGNTIYF.